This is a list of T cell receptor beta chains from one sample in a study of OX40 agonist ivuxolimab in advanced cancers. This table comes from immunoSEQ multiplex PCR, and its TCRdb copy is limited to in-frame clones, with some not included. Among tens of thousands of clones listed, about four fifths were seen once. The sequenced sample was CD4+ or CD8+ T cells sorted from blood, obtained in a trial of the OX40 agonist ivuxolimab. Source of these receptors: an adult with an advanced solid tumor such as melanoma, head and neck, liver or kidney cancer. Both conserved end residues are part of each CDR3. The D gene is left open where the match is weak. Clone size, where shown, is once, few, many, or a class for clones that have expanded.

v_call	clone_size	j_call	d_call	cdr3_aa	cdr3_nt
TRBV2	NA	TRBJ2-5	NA	CASSRPVGGRGYTQYF	TGTGCCAGCAGCAGACCCGTTGGGGGGAGGGGGTACACCCAGTACTTC
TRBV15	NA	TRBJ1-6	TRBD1	CATSRKVGQENSPLHF	TGTGCCACCAGCAGAAAAGTGGGACAGGAAAATTCACCCCTCCACTTT
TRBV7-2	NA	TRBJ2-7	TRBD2	CASTPGAGATYEQYF	TGTGCCAGCACCCCCGGAGCGGGAGCGACCTACGAGCAGTACTTC
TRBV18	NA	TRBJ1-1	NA	CASSPVYNTEAFF	TGTGCCAGCTCACCGGTCTATAACACTGAAGCTTTCTTT
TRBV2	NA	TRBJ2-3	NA	CASKLRSTDTQYF	TGTGCCAGCAAACTGCGTAGCACAGATACGCAGTATTTT
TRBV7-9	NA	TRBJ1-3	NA	CASSPGSSGNTIYF	TGTGCCAGCAGCCCAGGGAGCTCTGGAAACACCATATATTTT
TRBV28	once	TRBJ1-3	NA	CASSLNTGNTIYF	TGTGCCAGCAGTTTAAATACTGGAAACACCATATATTTT
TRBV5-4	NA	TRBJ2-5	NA	CASSFSNQETQYF	TGTGCCAGCAGCTTTTCCAACCAAGAGACCCAGTACTTC
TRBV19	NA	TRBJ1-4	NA	CASSTAARASEKLFF	TGTGCCAGTAGTACAGCAGCTCGAGCGAGTGAAAAACTGTTTTTT
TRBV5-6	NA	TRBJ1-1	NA	CASSQLTGMGTEAFF	TGTGCCAGCAGCCAATTGACAGGTATGGGTACTGAAGCTTTCTTT
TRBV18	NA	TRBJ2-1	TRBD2	CASSPASGGGSSYNEQFF	TGTGCCAGCTCACCTGCTAGCGGGGGGGGGAGCTCCTACAATGAGCAGTTCTTC
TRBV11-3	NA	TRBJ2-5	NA	CASSLNRGPQETQYF	TGTGCCAGCAGCTTAAATCGGGGTCCCCAAGAGACCCAGTACTTC
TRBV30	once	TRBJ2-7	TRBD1	CAWTGGAKQQYF	TGTGCCTGGACAGGGGGCGCAAAGCAGCAGTACTTC
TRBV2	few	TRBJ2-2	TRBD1	CASRGRDRGDTGELFF	TGTGCCAGCAGGGGGAGAGACAGGGGCGATACCGGGGAGCTGTTTTTT
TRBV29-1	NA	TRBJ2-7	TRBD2	CSVASGGFQESYEQYF	TGCAGCGTTGCTTCGGGGGGTTTTCAGGAGTCCTACGAGCAGTACTTC
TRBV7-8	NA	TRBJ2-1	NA	CASSLQGTYNEQFF	TGTGCCAGCAGCTTGCAAGGAACCTACAATGAGCAGTTCTTC
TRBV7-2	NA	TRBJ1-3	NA	CASSFTGLGNTIYF	TGTGCCAGCAGCTTCACAGGGCTCGGAAACACCATATATTTT
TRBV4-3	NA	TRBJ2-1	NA	CASSLGQGGLNEQFF	TGCGCCAGCAGCCTCGGACAGGGAGGGCTCAATGAGCAGTTCTTC
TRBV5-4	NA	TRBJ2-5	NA	CASSGTRGTQYF	TGTGCCAGCAGCGGGACGAGGGGGACCCAGTACTTC
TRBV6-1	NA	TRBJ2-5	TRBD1	CASRSGQGMGETQYF	TGTGCCAGCAGATCGGGACAGGGTATGGGAGAGACCCAGTACTTC
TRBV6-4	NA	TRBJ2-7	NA	CASSDPFEQYF	TGTGCCAGCAGTGACCCTTTCGAGCAGTACTTC
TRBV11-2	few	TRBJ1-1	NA	CASSLTGGIGAFF	TGTGCCAGCAGCTTAACCGGGGGCATAGGAGCTTTCTTT
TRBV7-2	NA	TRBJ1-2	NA	CASSLEVGGYGYTF	TGTGCCAGCAGCTTAGAGGTGGGCGGCTATGGCTACACCTTC
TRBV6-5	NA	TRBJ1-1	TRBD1	CASYKTGGVTEAFF	TGTGCCAGTTATAAGACAGGGGGAGTCACTGAAGCTTTCTTT
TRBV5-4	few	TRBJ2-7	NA	CASRNGFLPEQYF	TGTGCCAGCAGGAATGGTTTCTTGCCCGAGCAGTACTTC
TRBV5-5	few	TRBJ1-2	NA	CASSSGGDYGYTF	TGTGCCAGCAGCTCCGGAGGGGACTATGGCTACACCTTC
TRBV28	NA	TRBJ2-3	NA	CASRGVGMTDTQYF	TGTGCCAGCAGGGGGGTGGGGATGACAGATACGCAGTATTTT
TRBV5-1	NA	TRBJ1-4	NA	CASSLQGATNEKLFF	TGCGCCAGCAGCTTACAGGGAGCAACTAATGAAAAACTGTTTTTT
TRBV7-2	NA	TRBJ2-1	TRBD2	CASSQTSGAYNEQFF	TGTGCCAGCAGCCAGACTAGCGGGGCCTACAATGAGCAGTTCTTC
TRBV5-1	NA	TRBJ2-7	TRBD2	CASSLGTRVQDEQYF	TGCGCCAGCAGCTTGGGGACTAGAGTTCAAGACGAGCAGTACTTC
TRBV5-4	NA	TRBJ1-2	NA	CASSPVGPRGYTF	TGTGCCAGCAGCCCGGTCGGTCCGAGGGGCTACACCTTC